Listed below are T cell receptor beta chains from one sample, sequenced in a study of T cell changes during pregnancy in multiple sclerosis. Produced via immunoSEQ multiplex PCR; TCRdb's table is partial and in-frame only. Of approximately 82,000 clones listed, 85% to 95% were seen once; the top ten hold more than 0.45%. This material consisted of CD4+ T cells from peripheral blood mononuclear cells, taken in the second trimester of pregnancy. These receptors were collected from a female donor with multiple sclerosis, enrolled in a pregnancy study. Each CDR3 is given with its conserved first and last residue. The D gene is left open where the match is weak. Rows may omit the clone size; those that give it use once, few, many or a size class.

cdr3_nt cdr3_aa j_call v_call cdr3_length clone_size d_call
TGTGCCAGCAGGCGGGAGAGCTCCTACAATGAGCAGTTCTTC CASRRESSYNEQFF TRBJ2-1 TRBV5-8 14 - TRBD2
TGTGCCAGCAGCAAAGCGCTAGGAGGGAACACTGAAGCTTTCTTT CASSKALGGNTEAFF TRBJ1-1 TRBV21-1 15 - -
TGTGCCAGCAGTGAAAATGACAGGTACGAGCAGTACTTC CASSENDRYEQYF TRBJ2-7 TRBV6-1 13 once -
TGTGCCAGCAGTTACTCGTGGACAGGAACCTACGAGCAGTACTTC CASSYSWTGTYEQYF TRBJ2-7 TRBV6-5 15 - TRBD1
TGTGCCAGCAGTTTCGGTACTAGCACAGATACGCAGTATTTT CASSFGTSTDTQYF TRBJ2-3 TRBV28 14 - -
TGCGCCAGCAGCCGGTTAGCGGGGGGGTTCTACGAGCAGTACTTC CASSRLAGGFYEQYF TRBJ2-7 TRBV4-1 15 - TRBD2
TGTGCCTGGAGTGTACTCTTCGGGGTAGAGCAGTACTTC CAWSVLFGVEQYF TRBJ2-7 TRBV30 13 - -
TGTGCCTGGAGTAGACAGGGGAATTCACCCCTCCACTTT CAWSRQGNSPLHF TRBJ1-6 TRBV30 13 - TRBD1
TGCGCCAGCAGCGTGCTGGCGACAGACAACACTGAAGCTTTCTTT CASSVLATDNTEAFF TRBJ1-1 TRBV5-1 15 - -
TGTGCCAGTAGCAAAATCCGGGACAGGGCCTACGAGCAGTACTTC CASSKIRDRAYEQYF TRBJ2-7 TRBV19 15 - TRBD1
TGCGCCAGCAGCCAAGAGGCAGGGAATGAGCAGTTCTTC CASSQEAGNEQFF TRBJ2-1 TRBV4-3 13 few -
TGTGCCAGCAGCTTATCTTATGGAAACACCATATATTTT CASSLSYGNTIYF TRBJ1-3 TRBV7-7 13 - -
TGTGCCAGCAGGGGGACGGGACTAGAAAGGTACGAGCAGTACTTC CASRGTGLERYEQYF TRBJ2-7 TRBV28 15 - TRBD2
TGTGCCAGCGGCGAGACAGGGCTCTTGGAGACCCAGTACTTC CASGETGLLETQYF TRBJ2-5 TRBV27 14 - TRBD1
TGTGCCAGTGACTGGGGAGGGGGAGCGGGAGTCGGGGAGCAGTACTTC CASDWGGGAGVGEQYF TRBJ2-7 TRBV19 16 - TRBD2
TGTGCCAGCAGCCAGGGGGGCACATACAATGAGCAGTTCTTC CASSQGGTYNEQFF TRBJ2-1 TRBV9 14 - -
TGTGCCATTCGGGACTTGGGGACCGGGGAGCTGTTTTTT CAIRDLGTGELFF TRBJ2-2 TRBV10-3 13 - -
TGTGCCAGCAGGTATCAGGATCAGCCCCAGCATTTT CASRYQDQPQHF TRBJ1-5 TRBV28 12 - -
TGTGCCAGCAGCTCGGGGGCAGATACGCAGTATTTT CASSSGADTQYF TRBJ2-3 TRBV7-8 12 - -
TGCGCCAGCAGCTTGATGCCAGGCACTAATGAGCAGTTCTTC CASSLMPGTNEQFF TRBJ2-1 TRBV5-1 14 few -
TGTGCCATCAGTGAGCCTAGCGGGCGCCTCTACGAGCAGTACTTC CAISEPSGRLYEQYF TRBJ2-7 TRBV10-3 15 - TRBD2
TGTGCCAGCACCCTAAGAGGGGGCCGGACCGGGGAGCTGTTTTTT CASTLRGGRTGELFF TRBJ2-2 TRBV6-1 15 - TRBD1
TGCGCCAGCAGCCAAGAATTGGGGCGGGGGGGCTTTACGGTCTTC CASSQELGRGGFTVF TRBJ2-1 TRBV4-3 15 - TRBD2
TGCGCCAGCAGTGAGATGACTAGTTACGAGCAGTACTTC CASSEMTSYEQYF TRBJ2-7 TRBV10-2 13 - -
TGTGCCAGCAGCTTACAGGAGAACACTGAAGCTTTCTTT CASSLQENTEAFF TRBJ1-1 TRBV7-3 13 once -
TGTGCCAGCAGCGTGAGCGGGGGGGGCTACAATGAGCAGTTCTTC CASSVSGGGYNEQFF TRBJ2-1 TRBV9 15 - TRBD2
TGTGCCAGCAGCCCCCCGGGACAGGGCTATGGCTACACCTTC CASSPPGQGYGYTF TRBJ1-2 TRBV11-3 14 - TRBD1
TGTGCCAGCAGCGTAGCGGGAGGAGGCTACACCTTC CASSVAGGGYTF TRBJ1-2 TRBV9 12 - -
TGCAGTGCGACAGGGGCGCCTGGCTACACCTTC CSATGAPGYTF TRBJ1-2 TRBV20-1 11 - TRBD1
TGTGCCAGCAGCCAATTGACAGGGGGAGAGACCCAGTACTTC CASSQLTGGETQYF TRBJ2-5 TRBV9 14 - TRBD1
TGCAGCGTTGGGTCTCTAATGACCTACGAGCAGTACTTC CSVGSLMTYEQYF TRBJ2-7 TRBV29-1 13 - -
TGTGCCAGCAGGGGACTAGCGGGGAGAAATACGCAGTATTTT CASRGLAGRNTQYF TRBJ2-3 TRBV2 14 - TRBD2
TGTGCCAGCAGTCAGGCCGGGGGAACCTATAATTCACCCCTCCACTTT CASSQAGGTYNSPLHF TRBJ1-6 TRBV5-4 16 - -
TGTGCCAGCAGCTCGACAGGGGGGAACTATGGCTACACCTTC CASSSTGGNYGYTF TRBJ1-2 TRBV7-2 14 - TRBD1
TGTGCCAGCAGTCCAATCCGGACTAGCGGGGCCACCACAGATACGCAGTATTTT CASSPIRTSGATTDTQYF TRBJ2-3 TRBV28 18 - TRBD2
TGTGCCAGCAGCATCCCGGGACTTGAAGCTTTCTTT CASSIPGLEAFF TRBJ1-1 TRBV6-6 12 few -
TGCAGTGCTAAAGGACTTGAAGCTTTCTTT CSAKGLEAFF TRBJ1-1 TRBV20-1 10 - -
TGTGCCAGCAGTTTAACCCCAGGTTACTACGAGCAGTACTTC CASSLTPGYYEQYF TRBJ2-7 TRBV28 14 once -
TGTGCCAGCAGCTTAGAACGAGCCGGGAGGGCCCTCCATGAGCAGTTCTTC CASSLERAGRALHEQFF TRBJ2-1 TRBV7-6 17 - TRBD2
TGCAGTGCTAGGGCAGGGGAGACCCAGTACTTC CSARAGETQYF TRBJ2-5 TRBV20-1 11 - -
TGTGCCAGCAGCTTAGTGGGACAGGGAAAAAACTCACCCCTCCACTTT CASSLVGQGKNSPLHF TRBJ1-6 TRBV11-2 16 - TRBD1
TGCGCCAGCAGCCAAGCTTTAGTAGTAGCGGGAGGTCGGACAGATACGCAGTATTTT CASSQALVVAGGRTDTQYF TRBJ2-3 TRBV4-1 19 - TRBD2
TGCAGCGTTGTCGTGGCATTCACTGAAGCTTTCTTT CSVVVAFTEAFF TRBJ1-1 TRBV29-1 12 few -
TGTGCCAGCAGCTTCCCCGCTTTAGACAGGGGACGATCACCCTATGGCTACACCTTC CASSFPALDRGRSPYGYTF TRBJ1-2 TRBV7-9 19 - TRBD1
TGCGCCAGCAGTCAGGGGGGCTCCTACAATGAGCAGTTCTTC CASSQGGSYNEQFF TRBJ2-1 TRBV4-3 14 few -
TGTGCCAGCAGCTTAGTAAAAGGGGGCAATGAAAAACTGTTTTTT CASSLVKGGNEKLFF TRBJ1-4 TRBV7-9 15 - TRBD1
TGTGCCAGCAGTGGGGGGGGATCAGATACGCAGTATTTT CASSGGGSDTQYF TRBJ2-3 TRBV28 13 - TRBD2
TGTGCCAGCAGCTTATACATGAACACTGAAGCTTTCTTT CASSLYMNTEAFF TRBJ1-1 TRBV7-9 13 - -
TGTGCCAGTACTCAGGGGCGTTGGACAGATACGCAGTATTTT CASTQGRWTDTQYF TRBJ2-3 TRBV19 14 once -
TGTGCCAGTAGTCGGACAGATGACCTATATAGCAATCAGCCCCAGCATTTT CASSRTDDLYSNQPQHF TRBJ1-5 TRBV19 17 - -
TGTGCCAGCACCTTAAGTGGGCGGGACACCGGGGAGCTGTTTTTT CASTLSGRDTGELFF TRBJ2-2 TRBV28 15 - -
TGTGCCAGCAGCGTAGACTTCTTCTTCGGCGAGCAGTACTTC CASSVDFFFGEQYF TRBJ2-7 TRBV9 14 - -
TGTGCCAGCTCATCTACTTCTATCTCCTACGAGCAGTACTTC CASSSTSISYEQYF TRBJ2-7 TRBV18 14 - -
TGTGCCAGCAGTGATGACGGACGGGGAAGGGACGAGCAGTACTTC CASSDDGRGRDEQYF TRBJ2-7 TRBV6-1 15 few -
TGTGCCAGCAGCTCCAGACTAGCGGGGAATTCCGGGGAGCTGTTTTTT CASSSRLAGNSGELFF TRBJ2-2 TRBV7-9 16 - TRBD2
TGTGCCAGCAGCCCACGGGGGGGTAAGACAGATACGCAGTATTTT CASSPRGGKTDTQYF TRBJ2-3 TRBV7-2 15 - TRBD2
TGTGCCAGTAGTATCGTAGGGACTTTCACTGAAGCTTTCTTT CASSIVGTFTEAFF TRBJ1-1 TRBV19 14 once -
TGTGCCAGCAGTTCGATACAGGGAAGTAGGAACACTGAAGCTTTCTTT CASSSIQGSRNTEAFF TRBJ1-1 TRBV6-6 16 once -
TGTGCCAGCAGGCCCGGGACTAGCGTGAGGTTTGAGCAGTTCTTC CASRPGTSVRFEQFF TRBJ2-1 TRBV11-2 15 - TRBD2
TGTGCCAGCTCACCACCCGGACAGGGCGACGAGCAGTACTTC CASSPPGQGDEQYF TRBJ2-7 TRBV18 14 - TRBD1